The 5 T cell receptor beta chains given below trace back to one sample, sequenced in a study of T cells after somatic rescue of genetic block. The repertoire was sequenced with immunoSEQ multiplex PCR; TCRdb's copy has only in-frame clones and lacks some. Among tens of thousands of clones, about 87% were seen once, and the ten largest hold more than 1.5%. The sample comprised peripheral blood mononuclear cells (PBMCs). The receptor set was obtained from a woman between 18 and 30 years old.

This clone was detected a few times. The rearrangement links TRBV5-1 to TRBJ2-2; D uncertain. CDR3 length: 16 amino acids. CDR1 and CDR2 (germline): SGHRS, YFSETQ. The V gene lost 0 bases and the J gene lost 4 bases, with 13 bases spanning the gap. The CDR3 DNA sequence: TGCGCCAGCAGCTTGGCCTTAAGCTCGGCCACCGGGGAGCTGTTTTTT. Its protein product is CASSLALSSATGELFF.

This chain links TRBV28 with TRBJ2-5; TRBD2 matches 12 bases. V shed 7 bases, J shed 9 bases, and the junction held 15 bases outside the gene matches. This CDR3 has 16 amino acids. Germline assignment: CDR1 MDHEN and CDR2 SYDVKM. Here the CDR3 reads CASTSRRASGGAAQYF. CDR3 coding DNA: TGTGCCAGCACCTCACGCCGGGCTAGCGGGGGGGCGGCCCAGTACTTC.

The rearrangement links TRBV4-1 to TRBJ2-1; 9 bases are shared with TRBD2. The CDR3 spans 16 residues. The germline CDR1 and CDR2 sequences are MGHRA and YSYEKL. J lost 2 bases, V lost 3 bases, and 5 bases had no gene match. The CDR3 DNA sequence: TGCGCCAGCAGCCATTTAGCGGGAGAGGCCTACAATGAGCAGTTCTTC. Protein: CASSHLAGEAYNEQFF.

The table lists this clone with a count of one. The V call is TRBV7-2, the J call TRBJ2-7, with TRBD1 identical over 9 bases. With V trimmed by 5 bases and J by 0 bases, 8 bases remained unmatched. The CDR3 is 16 amino acids. CDR1 and CDR2 from the germline V gene are SGHTA and FQGNSA. The CDR3 DNA is TGTGCCAGCAGCGCACTACAGGGGGCGGCCTCCTACGAGCAGTACTTC. Translation gives CASSALQGAASYEQYF.

The chain is built from TRBV27 and TRBJ1-1, with a weak D call TRBD1 (6 bases). Germline V CDR1 and CDR2: MNHEY, SMNVEV (reference sequence). V was shortened by 7 bases and J by 2 bases, with 17 bases between the two germline ends. CDR3 length: 15 residues. This CDR3 reads CASIFRDTLNTEAFF. The CDR3 nucleotides read TGTGCCAGCATTTTTAGGGACACCTTAAACACTGAAGCTTTCTTT.